The sequence of this T cell receptor beta chain was determined in a study of T-cell memory formation after mild COVID-19. Whole-study findings and limits: Some SARS-CoV-2-responding clones were already detected in memory before infection.

From the 5' RACE reads, TCRdb called clonotypes with MiXCR, one entry per CDR3 protein. Of almost 350,000 distinct CDR3 sequences listed, approximately 22% are singletons. CDR1 and CDR2 (germline): SGHTA, FQGTGA. This CDR3 region has 17 residues. V lost 1 base to trimming and J lost 0 bases, with 14 bases between them. This clonotype was detected many times. What it binds is not known. The chain employs TRBV7-3 and TRBJ2-3; D remains ambiguous. The sequence came from a man aged 18 to 35 who had mild COVID-19 (a few samples of this study predate the infection). Cell type and time point are not known. Sample: PBMCs or a T cell subset sorted from them (not recorded which). CDR3 sequence reads: CASSLISAITSTDTQYF. The CDR3 DNA sequence: TGTGCCAGCAGCTTAATCTCGGCTATCACTAGCACAGATACGCAGTATTTT.